The entry that follows covers one T cell receptor (beta chain) sequence. Antigen unknown. Splitting the CD4+ cells yielded a CD45RA+ naive subset and a CD45RA-negative memory subset. This sample was taken from a study of shared clonotypes between healthy human individuals. Whole-study context: Two women and a few men aged 18 to 49 served as donors. Study conclusions and caveats: The sharing of about 5% of naive CD4 clonotypes was seen across a handful of donors.

The repertoire was sequenced with immunoSEQ multiplex PCR; TCRdb's copy has only in-frame clones and lacks some. The repertoire holds about 2.4 million clones, around 94% seen once, with around 0.14% in the top ten. This CDR3 is built from 12 residues. Trimming left V 3 bases short and J 9 bases short, with 11 bases between. Germline CDR1 reads MDHEN; CDR2 reads SYDVKM. Input material: naive CD4+ T cells sorted from blood. Subset: CD45RA+ positively selected. V and J are TRBV28 and TRBJ1-2; D unresolved. The receptor's source is a man younger than 30 in good health. The CDR3 here is CASSLNRQSYTF. The CDR3 nucleotides are TGTGCCAGCAGTTTGAATAGGCAAAGCTACACCTTC.